These 22 T cell receptor beta chains were sequenced from one sample in a study of blood T cell repertoires in COVID-19. Clones were read by immunoSEQ multiplex PCR, and TCRdb kept only the in-frame ones, dropping some. The profile shows about 150,000 clones, about 86% of them singletons. The sample consisted of peripheral blood. All receptors derive from a woman aged 50 to 60 with active or convalescent COVID-19.

The chain uses TRBV19 and TRBJ2-5, with 11 bases identical to TRBD2. With V trimmed by 3 bases and J by 4 bases, 10 bases remained unmatched. The length of the CDR3 is 17 residues. Per germline, CDR1 LNHDA and CDR2 SQIVND (reference sequence). The CDR3 region is CASSIMTSGNRGETQYF. In nucleotides, the CDR3 is TGTGCCAGTAGTATTATGACTAGCGGGAACCGGGGAGAGACCCAGTACTTC.

The chain carries TRBV4-3 and TRBJ2-1; D gene uncertain. CDR1 and CDR2 from the germline V gene are LGHNA and YSLEER. Trimming took 2 bases from V and 5 from J, leaving 13 bases between them. This CDR3 comprises 15 residues. The CDR3 is CASSQSDAGNNEQFF. For the CDR3, the DNA is TGCGCCAGCAGCCAATCCGATGCAGGCAACAATGAGCAGTTCTTC.

This clone was seen more than once but under ten times. This chain connects TRBV30 to TRBJ1-1; D is ambiguous. Germline V CDR1 and CDR2: GTSNPN, SVGIG (reference sequence). V lost 4 bases and J 0 bases, leaving 15 bases between the germline ends. This CDR3 contains 15 residues. The chain's CDR3 is CAWIGVGSMNTEAFF. The CDR3 nucleotides are TGTGCCTGGATCGGGGTGGGATCCATGAACACTGAAGCTTTCTTT.

This clone was observed once. The chain is built from TRBV6-5 and TRBJ2-1, with 7 bases lining up with TRBD1. V trimming: 2 bases; J trimming: 11 bases; junction bases outside the gene matches: 3. The CDR3 loop spans 12 amino acids. Germline CDR1 is MNHEY and CDR2 is SVGAGI. CDR3 in amino acids: CASSYGGQKQFF. CDR3 DNA sequence: TGTGCCAGCAGTTACGGGGGACAGAAGCAGTTCTTC.

This clone was observed once. The chain employs TRBV2 and TRBJ2-3, with 8 bases aligning to TRBD1. Germline V gene lookup returns CDR1 SNHLY and CDR2 FYNNEI. The CDR3 runs to 11 residues. V gave up 6 bases and J gave up 12 bases; unmatched junction bases: 5. The DNA of the CDR3 is TGTGCCAGCAGCGTGGACAGGGACCAGTATTTT. Amino acid sequence: CASSVDRDQYF.

This chain joins TRBV10-3 and TRBJ2-2; TRBD1 matches 7 bases. V was pared by 7 bases and J by 5 bases, with 4 bases of the junction left unmatched. The CDR3 runs to 13 residues. Germline V gene lookup returns CDR1 ENHRY and CDR2 SYGVKD. CDR3 bases: TGTGCCATCAAGGGGGCGAGTACCGGGGAGCTGTTTTTT. Protein sequence: CAIKGASTGELFF.

This chain uses TRBV23-1 with TRBJ2-3, with D possibly being TRBD1 (6 bases). TRBV23-1 is an open reading frame, and its role is uncertain. The CDR3 covers 16 residues. V was trimmed by 2 bases and J by 4 bases, leaving 16 bases between them. CDR3 sequence: CASSQEGQSGPDTQYF. CDR3 coding DNA: TGCGCCAGCAGTCAAGAAGGACAGAGCGGCCCAGATACGCAGTATTTT.

This clone was detected only once. V and J are TRBV9 and TRBJ1-3; 11 nucleotides line up with TRBD1. V trimming: 2 bases; J trimming: 4 bases; junction bases outside the gene matches: 5. The CDR3 totals 16 residues. Germline assignment: CDR1 SGDLS and CDR2 YYNGEE. The CDR3 region is CASSVRDRGSGNTIYF. The CDR3, as DNA: TGTGCCAGCAGCGTTCGGGACAGGGGGTCCGGAAACACCATATATTTT.

The chain is built from TRBV6-2 or TRBV6-3 and TRBJ1-5; D perhaps matches TRBD1 (6 bases). The V end was cut by 4 bases, the J end by 6 bases, with 13 bases between. The CDR3 covers 14 residues. CDR1 and CDR2 (germline): MNHEY, SVGEGT. The CDR3 here is CASSSRGSSQPQHF. For the CDR3, the DNA is TGTGCCAGCAGTTCCAGGGGTTCAAGTCAGCCCCAGCATTTT.

This chain connects TRBV19 to TRBJ2-7; a possible D gene is TRBD2 (5 bases). With 6 bases removed from V and 6 bases from J, the gap between germline ends came to 18 bases. This CDR3 is built from 14 residues. Per germline, CDR1 LNHDA and CDR2 SQIVND (reference sequence). The CDR3: CASSSRMRGFEQYF. The CDR3 nucleotides are TGTGCCAGTAGCTCACGCATGAGAGGGTTCGAGCAGTACTTC.

The V call is TRBV28, the J call TRBJ2-7, with 7 bases lining up with TRBD2. The V gene's germline CDR1 is MDHEN and CDR2 SYDVKM. Trimming removed 5 bases from V and 5 bases from J; junction bases left unmatched: 3. The CDR3 spans 12 residues. The CDR3 loop reads CASSGLVHEQYF. The CDR3 nucleotides are TGTGCCAGCAGTGGACTAGTCCACGAGCAGTACTTC.

This chain joins TRBV16 and TRBJ1-2; D call uncertain. In germline, CDR1 is KGHSY, CDR2 FQNENV. The CDR3 spans 13 residues. Trimming cost V 5 bases and J 5 bases, with 12 bases left between them. The CDR3 coding sequence is TGTGCCAGCAGCGAGACTAAGAGGTATGGCTACACCTTC. Amino acid sequence: CASSETKRYGYTF.

This chain uses TRBV27 with TRBJ2-3; possibly TRBD2 for D (5 bases). This CDR3 has 15 amino acids. Germline V gene data show CDR1 as MNHEY and CDR2 as SMNVEV (reference sequence). Trimming stripped 2 bases from V and 2 bases from J, with 11 bases between. The CDR3 DNA follows: TGTGCCAGCAGTTTAAGCGGAAGATCCACAGATACGCAGTATTTT. Its protein is CASSLSGRSTDTQYF.

This clone was seen once. The V gene is TRBV3-1 (or the pseudogene TRBV3-2), the J gene TRBJ2-7; 8 bases map to TRBD1. Germline CDR1 and CDR2: LGHDT and YNNKEL (reference sequence). The CDR3 extends over 15 amino acids. The ends lost 4 bases at V and 4 bases at J; junction bases unmatched: 9. CDR3 coding DNA: TGTGCCAGCAGCCCTTTTGTACAGGGGGTTTACGAGCAGTACTTC. It codes for CASSPFVQGVYEQYF.

This clone was seen a few times. CDR3 DNA: TGTGCCAGCAGTTCTCAGGGAATCAATCAGCCCCAGCATTTT. Translating it yields CASSSQGINQPQHF. The chain joins TRBV27 to TRBJ1-5; maybe TRBD1 (5 bases). Germline CDR1 is MNHEY and CDR2 is SMNVEV (reference sequence). Trimming removed 4 bases from V and 3 bases from J, with 10 bases in between. The CDR3 totals 14 residues.

The chain carries TRBV5-1 and TRBJ1-6; the D gene is possibly TRBD1 (5 bases). The CDR3 extends over 12 amino acids. Germline V gene lookup returns CDR1 SGHRS and CDR2 YFSETQ. V was cut by 4 bases and J by 14 bases, with 13 bases left in between. The DNA for the CDR3 is TGCGCCAGCAGCGCGGCCGGAGGGGCCCTCCACTTT. Translation: CASSAAGGALHF.

The chain employs TRBV2 and TRBJ1-5, with D unresolved. The CDR3 sequence is 14 residues long. V was pared by 6 bases and J by 1 base, with 10 bases between. Per the germline V gene, CDR1 is SNHLY and CDR2 is FYNNEI. The CDR3 region has the DNA TGTGCCAGCAGAATAGGACTGAGCAATCAGCCCCAGCATTTT. This translates into CASRIGLSNQPQHF.

The V and J genes are TRBV5-5 and TRBJ2-4, with D perhaps TRBD1 (6 bases). This CDR3 has 17 amino acids. V lost 0 bases, J lost 4 bases, and 17 bases lay in between. Germline values: CDR1 SGHKS, CDR2 YYEKEE (reference sequence). CDR3 sequence reads: CASSLARDTAVKNIQYF. The CDR3 nucleotides are TGTGCCAGCAGCTTGGCCCGGGACACGGCGGTTAAAAACATTCAGTACTTC.

As DNA, the CDR3 is TGTGCCAGCAGGCAAGGGTGGGAGGGAACCCAGTACTTC. It is translated as CASRQGWEGTQYF. V usage is TRBV27 and J usage is TRBJ2-5; 7 nucleotides align to TRBD2. Per the germline V gene, CDR1 is MNHEY and CDR2 is SMNVEV (reference sequence). Trimming took 6 bases from V and 8 from J; bases not matched to a gene: 9. The CDR3 sequence is 13 residues long.

This clone was seen only once. CDR3 sequence: CASRTSTEAFF. The CDR3 DNA reads TGTGCCAGCAGGACATCGACTGAAGCTTTCTTT. The chain uses TRBV6-6 and TRBJ1-1, with unresolved D. The CDR3 sequence is 11 residues long. Germline V gene data show CDR1 as MNHNY and CDR2 as SVGAGI (reference sequence). The V gene lost 6 bases and the J gene lost 5 bases, with 7 bases spanning the gap.

The chain uses TRBV29-1 and TRBJ2-5; D is possibly TRBD1 (7 bases). The CDR3 consists of 16 residues. The V gene's germline CDR1 is SQVTM and CDR2 ANQGSEA. V dropped 4 bases and J dropped 5 bases, with 23 bases sitting between them. The DNA for the CDR3 is TGCAGCGTTGCCCGTGGACAGGCCTCCCGGGGGGAGACCCAGTACTTC. Translation: CSVARGQASRGETQYF.

This chain joins TRBV28 and TRBJ1-1; a possible D gene is TRBD1 (5 bases). Germline loops: CDR1 MDHEN, CDR2 SYDVKM. The V and J ends lost 8 bases and 1 base respectively, with 11 bases between them. The CDR3 covers 13 residues. The DNA for the CDR3 is TGTGCCAGCCTCGGCCAGGGGAACACTGAAGCTTTCTTT. As protein: CASLGQGNTEAFF.